These 15 T cell receptor beta chains came from one sample sequenced in a study of T cells expressing NK-cell markers. TCRdb reworked the 5' RACE reads into one entry per CDR3 protein, no DNA. The table counts some 500,000 distinct CDR3 sequences; 1.4% lies in the top ten. The specimen was blood T cells: a sorted CD56 or NKG2C T cell subset, CD4+ or CD8+ T cells, or bulk PBMC T cells (not recorded which). These receptors came from a woman aged 45-59 years in good health.

This sequence joins TRBV7-9 and TRBJ2-5; there is no DNA to check the TCRdb D call of TRBD1. CDR3 length: 13 residues. Looked up from germline, CDR1 is SEHNR and CDR2 is FQNEAQ (reference sequence). The CDR3 region is CASRGSWGETQYF.

V gene TRBV7-2 combines with J gene TRBJ2-3; with no DNA, the TCRdb D assignment of TRBD2 cannot be verified. The CDR3 is 16 amino acids. Per the germline V gene, CDR1 is SGHTA and CDR2 is FQGNSA. The CDR3 here is CASSSRPAGITDTQYF.

The chain combines TRBV7-9 with TRBJ2-7; TCRdb designates TRBD2, a call that cannot be tested without DNA. CDR3 length: 13 amino acids. Germline values: CDR1 SEHNR, CDR2 FQNEAQ (reference sequence). The CDR3 sequence: CASSFEGRNEQYF.

J is TRBJ1-2 and V is TRBV20-1; TCRdb's D gene call, TRBD1, goes unchecked for lack of DNA. There are 14 residues in the CDR3. The V gene's germline CDR1 is DFQATT and CDR2 SNEGSKA (reference sequence). The CDR3 spells CSASPPRANSGYTF.

The chain uses TRBV6-5 and TRBJ2-1; the D call from TCRdb, TRBD1, cannot be confirmed without DNA. Germline lookup yields CDR1 MNHEY and CDR2 SVGAGI. The CDR3 consists of 15 residues. The CDR3 protein is CASSPAGQGYNEQFF.

V and J are TRBV25-1 and TRBJ2-3; TCRdb picks TRBD1, but there is no DNA to check that call. The CDR3 runs 13 residues. The germline gives CDR1 MGHDK, CDR2 SYGVNS. The CDR3: CASTRTGSDTQYF.

The rearrangement links TRBV5-1 to TRBJ2-5; the TCRdb D gene call, TRBD2, has no DNA to confirm it. The germline CDR1 and CDR2 sequences are SGHRS and YFSETQ. This CDR3 has 16 residues. The CDR3 spells CASSLIPSGGQETQYF.

The chain couples TRBV2 to TRBJ2-5; the D call of TRBD1 rests on TCRdb alone, since no DNA is present to check it. The CDR3 runs 13 residues. Germline CDR1 and CDR2: SNHLY and FYNNEI. The CDR3 is CASSEYLLGTGNF. The complete variable domain, with remaining parts taken from reference TRBV2 and TRBJ2-5, reads EPEVTQTPSHQVTQMGQEVILRCVPISNHLYFYWYRQILGQKVEFLVSFYNNEISEKSEIFDDQFSVERPDGSNFTLKIRSTKLEDSAMYFCASSEYLLGTGNFGPGTRLLVL.

The chain is built from TRBV20-1 and TRBJ2-3. This CDR3 is built from 14 residues. The germline V gene has CDR1 DFQATT and CDR2 SNEGSKA (reference sequence). The CDR3: CSARELGVADTQYF.

The V gene is TRBV6-4, the J gene TRBJ2-1; checking the TCRdb D call of TRBD2 is not possible without DNA. Germline values: CDR1 MRHNA, CDR2 SNTAGT. The CDR3 sequence is 14 residues long. The CDR3 region is CASSDEGASDEQFF.

This chain links TRBV5-6 with TRBJ2-1. Germline V CDR1 and CDR2: SGHDT, YYEEEE. This CDR3 spans 13 amino acids. CDR3: CASSSDLYNEQFF. Full variable domain (outside the CDR3, taken from reference TRBV5-6 and TRBJ2-1): DAGVTQSPTHLIKTRGQQVTLRCSPKSGHDTVSWYQQALGQGPQFIFQYYEEEERQRGNFPDRFSGHQFPNYSSELNVNALLLGDSALYLCASSSDLYNEQFFGPGTRLTVL.

The genes are TRBV7-8 and TRBJ2-2; TCRdb proposes TRBD1, but this gene call is untestable without DNA. Germline V gene lookup returns CDR1 SGHVS and CDR2 FQNEAQ. This CDR3 region has 15 residues. This chain's CDR3 is CASSLRDSNTGELFF.

The gene calls are TRBV7-9 and TRBJ2-4; TCRdb proposes TRBD1, but this gene call is untestable without DNA. This CDR3 has 15 amino acids. Germline V gene sequence: CDR1 SEHNR, CDR2 FQNEAQ (reference sequence). CDR3 loop: CASSLGGAPKNIQYF.

The rearrangement links TRBV27 to TRBJ2-7; TCRdb selects TRBD2, and the lack of DNA leaves this call unchecked. The germline V gene encodes CDR1 MNHEY and CDR2 SMNVEV (reference sequence). The CDR3 contains 15 residues. This CDR3 is CASSLRLAGVTEQYF.

This sequence joins TRBV29-1 and TRBJ2-3; TCRdb calls TRBD1, which cannot be checked without DNA. The CDR3 contains 14 residues. Germline CDR1 SQVTM, CDR2 ANQGSEA. The CDR3 sequence: CRIRGPGFTDTQYF.